This T cell receptor (beta chain) was documented in a study of shared clonotypes between healthy human individuals. CDR1 is SGHRS and CDR2 is YFSETQ in the germline V gene. This CDR3 contains 14 residues. The ends were cut back, 4 bases at V and 6 bases at J, with 13 bases in the middle. Some clones are missing from TCRdb's copy, which holds only in-frame ones; the method was immunoSEQ multiplex PCR. Altogether approximately 470,000 clones are present, approximately 80% being singletons, with the ten largest covering around 11%. The chain employs TRBV5-1 and TRBJ2-2; D might be TRBD1 or TRBD2, each matching 5 bases. The receptor's source is a woman aged 40 to 50 in good health. Some clones in this sample may be carry-over from other donors' samples. The sequencing input was PBMCs. CDR3 loop: CASSAEGRSGELFF. Written as DNA, the CDR3 is TGCGCCAGCAGCGCCGAGGGGCGCTCCGGGGAGCTGTTTTTT.